The 14 T cell receptor beta chains presented below share a single source sample, sequenced in a study of shared clonotypes between healthy human individuals. Naive CD8 isolation took CD45RO-negative cells positively selected for CCR7 and excluded terminally differentiated effector memory CD45RA+ cells. Sequencing used immunoSEQ multiplex PCR; TCRdb keeps in-frame clones, though not all of them. This sample has millions of clones, with 85% to 95% found just once. Specimen: naive CD8+ T cells sorted from blood. The receptors here all came from a man aged 18 to 29 in good health.

The CDR3: CASSYPTDRVHEQYF. The CDR3 DNA follows: TGTGCCAGCAGTTACCCCACCGACAGGGTCCACGAGCAGTACTTC. The gene calls are TRBV6-6 and TRBJ2-7, with TRBD1 matching 7 bases. The V gene's germline CDR1 is MNHNY and CDR2 SVGAGI (reference sequence). CDR3 length equals 15 residues. The ends lost 2 bases at V and 5 bases at J; junction bases unmatched: 9.

As for this clone: Other DNA sequences within the sample encode an identical CDR3. The chain carries TRBV4-1 and TRBJ2-7; D might be TRBD1 or TRBD2, each matching 5 bases. Germline V gives CDR1 MGHRA, CDR2 YSYEKL. The CDR3 is 15 residues long. The ends were cut back, 1 base at V and 2 bases at J, with 12 bases in the middle. The DNA for the CDR3 is TGCGCCAGCAGCCAAGGGGGGACGGGGACCTACGAGCAGTACTTC. Residues: CASSQGGTGTYEQYF.

The V and J genes are TRBV4-3 and TRBJ1-1, with 7 bases identical to TRBD1. The CDR3 sequence is 15 residues long. Germline V CDR1 and CDR2: LGHNA, YSLEER. V lost 3 bases and J lost 5; bases outside the gene matches: 9. Here the CDR3 reads CASSHQEQGRTEAFF. The CDR3 nucleotides are TGCGCCAGCAGCCACCAAGAACAGGGGAGGACTGAAGCTTTCTTT.

The rearrangement joins TRBV7-2 to TRBJ2-7; no definite D call. CDR1 and CDR2 from the germline V gene are SGHTA and FQGNSA. The CDR3 is 14 amino acids. V shed 2 bases and J shed 6 bases, with 14 bases lying between them. The CDR3 sequence is CASSLSVKGLEQYF. Here the CDR3 DNA reads TGTGCCAGCAGCTTATCCGTCAAGGGTCTCGAGCAGTACTTC. The variable domain in full, completed from reference TRBV7-2 and TRBJ2-7, reads GAGVSQSPSNKVTEKGKDVELRCDPISGHTALYWYRQSLGQGLEFLIYFQGNSAPDKSGLPSDRFSAERTGGSVSTLTIQRTQQEDSAVYLCASSLSVKGLEQYFGPGTRLTVT.

The rearrangement links TRBV27 to TRBJ2-1; no clear D. V lost 3 bases to trimming and J lost 0 bases, with 9 bases between them. The CDR3 spans 15 residues. In germline, CDR1 is MNHEY, CDR2 SMNVEV (reference sequence). This chain's CDR3 is CASSFGVSSYNEQFF. In DNA, the CDR3 is TGTGCCAGCAGTTTTGGAGTGAGCTCCTACAATGAGCAGTTCTTC.

The gene calls are TRBV28 and TRBJ1-1; maybe TRBD1 (5 bases). V was shortened by 2 bases and J by 3 bases, with 13 bases between the two germline ends. The CDR3 loop spans 15 amino acids. The V gene's germline CDR1 is MDHEN and CDR2 SYDVKM. Here the CDR3 DNA reads TGTGCCAGCAGTTTAAACACAGGATGGTACACTGAAGCTTTCTTT. Its protein is CASSLNTGWYTEAFF.

Details on this clone: Additional DNA sequences in this sample encode the identical CDR3. The rearrangement joins TRBV5-1 to TRBJ2-3; D is possibly TRBD1 (6 bases). Germline V gene sequence: CDR1 SGHRS, CDR2 YFSETQ. Trimming stripped 4 bases from V and 3 bases from J, with 9 bases between. The CDR3 consists of 13 residues. In DNA form, the CDR3 reads TGCGCCAGCAGCGGCCAGGGGACAGATACGCAGTATTTT. Protein product: CASSGQGTDTQYF.

This chain joins TRBV6-5 and TRBJ1-2, with D tentatively TRBD1 (5 bases). V was clipped by 6 bases and J by 8 bases, with 16 bases between them. CDR1 MNHEY and CDR2 SVGAGI come from the germline V gene. The CDR3 extends over 13 amino acids. The CDR3 spells CASSEGPRRGYTF. The CDR3, as DNA: TGTGCCAGCAGCGAGGGGCCGAGAAGAGGCTACACCTTC.

The chain couples TRBV13 to TRBJ1-3; 9 nucleotides align to TRBD1. This CDR3 contains 14 residues. In germline, CDR1 is PRHDT, CDR2 FYEKMQ (reference sequence). Unmatched junction bases numbered 4, after V lost 4 bases and J lost 6 bases. The CDR3 loop is CASSSWTGENTIYF. The CDR3 DNA reads TGTGCCAGCAGCTCGTGGACAGGGGAAAACACCATATATTTT.

The genes are TRBV6-1 and TRBJ1-1; TRBD1 is a possible D gene (6 bases). Trimming stripped 10 bases from V and 5 bases from J, with 20 bases between. The V gene's germline CDR1 is MNHNS and CDR2 SASEGT. This CDR3 has 14 amino acids. The CDR3 region has the DNA TGTGCCACCAGGCTTTTGGGGGCTGGGACTGAAGCTTTCTTT. Its protein is CATRLLGAGTEAFF.

The V gene is TRBV6-1, the J gene TRBJ2-5, with D maybe TRBD2 (6 bases). The J call is doubtful: the DNA matches TRBJ2-7 better. Germline values: CDR1 MNHNS, CDR2 SASEGT. This CDR3 comprises 13 residues. In DNA form, the CDR3 reads TGTGCCAGCACGAGGGGAGGCTCCTACGAGCAGTACTTC. This codes for CASTRGGSYEQYF.

The V and J genes are TRBV5-1 and TRBJ2-7; D not resolved. The CDR3 is made up of 14 amino acids. Between the trimmed V and J ends, which lost 2 bases and 2 bases, there was a span of 11 bases. Germline V gene lookup returns CDR1 SGHRS and CDR2 YFSETQ. The CDR3 DNA reads TGCGCCAGCAGCTTCACAACAGTCCCCTACGAGCAGTACTTC. This codes for CASSFTTVPYEQYF.

J is TRBJ1-1 and V is TRBV28; possibly TRBD1 for D (6 bases). Trimming removed 4 bases from V and 2 bases from J, with 17 bases in between. This CDR3 is 16 amino acids long. The germline CDR1 and CDR2 sequences are MDHEN and SYDVKM. CDR3 amino acids: CASSSNTGSGNTEAFF. The CDR3 DNA sequence: TGTGCCAGCAGTTCCAATACAGGGAGCGGCAACACTGAAGCTTTCTTT.

V and J are TRBV30 and TRBJ2-1, with unresolved D. The CDR3 has 14 amino acids. From germline, CDR1 is GTSNPN and CDR2 SVGIG (reference sequence). The V and J ends lost 1 base and 0 bases respectively, with 7 bases between them. The DNA for the CDR3 is TGTGCCTGGAGTGATGTCAGCTCCTACAATGAGCAGTTCTTC. This codes for CAWSDVSSYNEQFF.